The T cell receptor (beta chain) described here comes from a study of early T cells in non-severe SARS-CoV-2 infection (dated by TCRdb to 2020 to 2022). In terms of the full investigation: Bulk RNA from unsorted whole blood was used for TCR sequencing, so alpha and beta chains could not be paired. Study-level results and caveats: VDJdb matching was skewed toward anti-spike CD8 responses and likely underestimated virus-specific expansions by missing private and CD4 specificities.

CDR1 and CDR2, per the germline V gene, are MGHRA and YSYEKL. Germline trimming: 8 bases from V, 3 bases from J; junction bases outside gene matches: 10. Reading from cysteine to phenylalanine, the CDR3 counts 15 amino acids. The only DNA kept is the CDR3, 45 bases in frame from the first base. The sample holds many counts of this clonotype. There is no known antigen for this receptor. No much larger clone is present one base from it, and per-base qualities are unavailable. A case-control design nested within a healthcare worker cohort in London, UK, was used, with weekly nasopharyngeal swab PCR tests and blood sampling performed. Healthcare workers were recruited between 23 and 31 March 2020, during the week of the UK lockdown, and were followed weekly for up to roughly 16 weeks. Library method: 5' RACE. The instrument was a NextSeq 500. In the TCR library protocol, unique molecular identifiers were attached to individual cDNA molecules to correct for PCR bias and sequencing error. Both TCR alpha and beta chains were sequenced, and tight co-correlation was observed between alpha and beta sequence abundances in each sample. The authors' pipeline ran thus. Decombinator V4 was used to annotate TCR sequences for V gene, J gene and CDR3. Expanded TCRs were defined as changing significantly between any two time points under a Poisson model with p below 0.0001. Abundances of TCRs were expressed as counts per million after normalisation to the total number of TCRs sequenced in each sample. TRAV1-2 paired with TRAJ12, TRAJ20 or TRAJ33 defined MAIT TCRs, while TRAV10 paired with TRAJ18 defined iNKT TCRs. A search of VDJdb, accessed on 1 November 2021, was run for TCRs annotated to CMV, EBV and SARS-CoV-2, with TCRs annotated for multiple antigens excluded. Through fastp at Q25 and MiXCR, TCRdb rebuilt clones from the public reads, retaining in-frame beta chains. Records with the same CDR3 protein are collapsed into one entry carrying the most frequent genes and DNA. The V and J calls here are based on TCRdb, not the publication. The sample records roughly 45,000 distinct CDR3 sequences, about 12% of which are singletons. The biggest ten clones account for about 9.7% of the sample.

This receptor was taken from an adult who was a healthcare worker with PCR-confirmed SARS-CoV-2 infection or an uninfected control (not recorded which). The chain joins TRBV4-1 to TRBJ1-5; TRBD1 fits 7 bases in the junction. Sequencing was performed on whole blood. The CDR3: CASRRTGDFNQPQHF. The sequenced DNA: TGCGCCAGCCGTAGGACAGGAGACTTCAATCAGCCCCAGCATTTT.